The clone carrying this T cell receptor (beta chain) is a singleton in its sample. This entry comes from a study of blood T cell repertoires in COVID-19. Whole-study context: Italy, Spain and the United States were the sources of the convalescent and acute COVID-19 samples.

Participants' reported clinical history set cohort assignment. The study counted Cohort 3 donors as recovered given two negative PCRs, clearance, or symptom resolution. As handled by the study authors: By means of reference gene primer amplification, nucleated cell counts were estimated. Clones were sequenced by immunoSEQ multiplex PCR, and TCRdb holds only the in-frame ones, with some missing. From that table come the V and J calls and clone size; the DNA was used to work out D and trimming. The table shows roughly 180,000 clones, with roughly 87% occurring only once. CDR3 size: 15 residues. The germline CDR1 and CDR2 sequences are MNHEY and SVGAGI. V lost 6 bases to trimming and J lost 0 bases, with 15 bases between them.

The chain carries TRBV6-5 and TRBJ2-7; the D is unclear. The receptor was isolated from a woman younger than 45 who had recovered from COVID-19. The sequenced sample consisted of PBMCs or T cells enriched from blood (not recorded which). CDR3: CASSPRPPNSYEQYF. As DNA, the CDR3 is TGTGCCAGCAGCCCCAGGCCACCCAACTCCTACGAGCAGTACTTC.